The source of this T cell receptor (beta chain) is a study of blood T cell repertoires in COVID-19. Germline values: CDR1 SGHAT, CDR2 FQNNGV. The V and J ends lost 6 bases and 5 bases respectively, with 17 bases between them. The CDR3 has 15 residues. Per the original data handling: Reference gene primer amplification in the assay estimated nucleated cell counts. Measured with immunoSEQ multiplex PCR; TCRdb has only the in-frame clones, and not every one. Clone size and the V and J calls come from that table; the DNA yielded D and trimming. The sample yields roughly 100,000 clones, 65% to 90% seen once.

The clonotype originates from a man in his forties or fifties with acute or convalescent COVID-19. The sequenced material came from peripheral blood. This sequence joins TRBV11-2 and TRBJ2-1, with D tentatively TRBD1 (7 bases). The CDR3 spells CASRHAGQKHNEQFF. CDR3 nucleotide sequence: TGTGCCAGCAGACATGCGGGACAGAAGCACAATGAGCAGTTCTTC.